This T cell receptor (beta chain) originates from a study of vaccination and CD4 T cells after COVID-19. As for treatment: approximately 9-day PBMC culture with coronavirus spike peptide pools or control peptides (ViraFEST assay). Samples of CD4+ T cells were obtained from the unexposed donor before the COVID-19 pandemic (2011-2018). With the Oncomine TCR Beta short-read assay, DNA from cultured CD4+ T cells was sequenced. It was from cultured CD4+ T cells that genomic DNA was extracted. MiXCR was run by TCRdb on the PCR reads, yielding one entry per CDR3 protein. The sample has several thousand distinct CDR3 sequences; around 50% are singletons. This clonotype was picked up a small number of times. No antigen is known for it. The sample was CD4+ T cells from blood, cultured in vitro. This TCR derives from a human donor in good health.

CDR3 coding DNA: TGTGCCAGCAGGCAGGACAGGCGAGCTTTCTTT. Translation: CASRQDRRAFF. This chain connects TRBV6-1 to TRBJ1-1; 7 positions match TRBD1. J gave up 10 bases and V 6 bases, and 5 bases lay outside the gene matches. This CDR3 has 11 residues. Germline CDR1 is MNHNS and CDR2 is SASEGT.